These 22 T cell receptor beta chains were all obtained from the same sample, sequenced in a study of cytomegalovirus exposure and HLA in healthy donors. The PCR used 60 Vbeta and 13 Jbeta primers. Sequenced by immunoSEQ multiplex PCR; TCRdb stores in-frame clones only, minus some. Among about 240,000 clones listed, roughly four fifths were seen once. Sequenced sample: PBMCs. Receptors were obtained from a woman in her fifties or sixties in good health and CMV-seropositive.

This clone was recorded a few times. V is TRBV28 and J is TRBJ2-5; D gene uncertain. Judging by the DNA end, TRBJ2-7 fits better; the J call may be wrong. CDR1 and CDR2 from the germline V gene are MDHEN and SYDVKM. The CDR3 runs to 14 residues. Written as DNA, the CDR3 is TGTGCCAGCAGTTTTACAGCTTCATCCTACGAGCAGTACTTC. Translation: CASSFTASSYEQYF.

This clone was recorded once. V and J are TRBV25-1 and TRBJ2-1, with D maybe TRBD1 (7 bases). Germline V gives CDR1 MGHDK, CDR2 SYGVNS. The CDR3 runs to 13 residues. V lost 6 bases and J lost 3, with 9 bases in between. Here the CDR3 reads CASRQGGYNEQFF. CDR3 sequence (DNA): TGTGCCAGCAGGCAGGGGGGCTACAATGAGCAGTTCTTC.

The V call is TRBV5-1, the J call TRBJ2-1, with 8 bases aligning to TRBD2. CDR1 is SGHRS and CDR2 is YFSETQ in the germline V gene. V lost 2 bases, J lost 2 bases, and 3 bases stayed unmatched. This CDR3 region has 15 residues. The CDR3 bases are TGCGCCAGCAGCTTAGCGGGAGAAACCTACAATGAGCAGTTCTTC. Translation: CASSLAGETYNEQFF.

The rearrangement joins TRBV7-9 to TRBJ2-2, with 12 bases lining up with TRBD2. Germline lookup yields CDR1 SEHNR and CDR2 FQNEAQ (reference sequence). V lost 0 bases, J lost 6 bases, and 8 bases stayed unmatched. The CDR3 runs 18 residues. CDR3 DNA sequence: TGTGCCAGCAGCTTAGCTTCTCTAGCGGGAGGGGCGGCCGGGGAGCTGTTTTTT. Its translation: CASSLASLAGGAAGELFF. Complete variable domain (other parts from reference TRBV7-9 and TRBJ2-2): DTGVSQNPRHKITKRGQNVTFRCDPISEHNRLYWYRQTLGQGPEFLTYFQNEAQLEKSRLLSDRFSAERPKGSFSTLEIQRTEQGDSAMYLCASSLASLAGGAAGELFFGEGSRLTVL.

The chain combines TRBV29-1 with TRBJ1-1; D is ambiguous. Trimming shortened V by 1 base and J by 7 bases, and 7 bases separated the two germline ends. Germline V gene data show CDR1 as SQVTM and CDR2 as ANQGSEA. The CDR3 runs to 11 residues. The CDR3 here is CSVEGEDEAFF. The CDR3 nucleotides are TGCAGCGTTGAAGGGGAGGATGAAGCTTTCTTT.

The rearrangement links TRBV9 to TRBJ2-7, with 9 bases fitting TRBD2. The germline V gene encodes CDR1 SGDLS and CDR2 YYNGEE. The CDR3 totals 14 residues. J gave up 9 bases and V 0 bases, and 7 bases lay outside the gene matches. The CDR3 loop is CASSVAASGMGQYF. CDR3 nucleotide sequence: TGTGCCAGCAGCGTAGCGGCTAGCGGGATGGGGCAGTACTTC.

The chain employs TRBV27 and TRBJ1-2; 11 nucleotides line up with TRBD1. V trimming: 2 bases; J trimming: 8 bases; junction bases outside the gene matches: 7. Germline V gives CDR1 MNHEY, CDR2 SMNVEV (reference sequence). This CDR3 is 15 amino acids long. This CDR3 reads CASSLHVGTGGGYTF. The CDR3 coding sequence is TGTGCCAGCAGTTTACATGTGGGGACAGGGGGAGGCTACACCTTC.

V usage is TRBV2 and J usage is TRBJ2-2; 12 bases agree with TRBD2. Germline assignment: CDR1 SNHLY and CDR2 FYNNEI. CDR3 length: 15 residues. V was clipped by 7 bases and J by 6 bases; unmatched bases: 6. This CDR3 is CASTRLAGVPGELFF. The CDR3 DNA follows: TGTGCCAGCACCCGACTAGCGGGAGTCCCCGGGGAGCTGTTTTTT.

The DNA for the CDR3 is TGTGCCAGCAGCTTGGAATTCATGCAGTTCTTC. Its translation: CASSLEFMQFF. V usage is TRBV5-8 and J usage is TRBJ2-1; unclear D gene. Per the germline V gene, CDR1 is SGHTS and CDR2 is YDEGEE. V was shortened by 0 bases and J by 12 bases, with 7 bases between the two germline ends. The CDR3 length is 11 residues. Using reference TRBV5-8 and TRBJ2-1 for the parts outside the CDR3, the full variable domain is EAGVTQSPTHLIKTRGQQATLRCSPISGHTSVYWYQQALGLGLQFLLWYDEGEERNRGNFPPRFSGRQFPNYSSELNVNALELEDSALYLCASSLEFMQFFGPGTRLTVL.

The chain couples TRBV25-1 to TRBJ2-6; 7 bases line up with TRBD1. With 4 bases clipped from V and 0 bases from J, the junction kept 3 bases outside the gene matches. The CDR3 runs 16 residues. CDR1 is MGHDK, CDR2 SYGVNS, per germline. This CDR3 is CASSARQGSGANVLTF. In DNA form, the CDR3 reads TGTGCCAGCAGTGCCCGACAGGGCTCTGGGGCCAACGTCCTGACTTTC.

V usage is TRBV25-1 and J usage is TRBJ1-2; 9 nucleotides match TRBD1. J lost 2 bases, V lost 2 bases, and 6 bases had no gene match. The CDR3 is made up of 16 amino acids. Per the germline V gene, CDR1 is MGHDK and CDR2 is SYGVNS. CDR3 sequence: CASSEGQGRINYGYTF. CDR3 in DNA: TGTGCCAGCAGTGAAGGACAGGGGCGAATCAACTATGGCTACACCTTC.

The chain uses TRBV10-3 and TRBJ2-7, with TRBD2 identical over 13 bases. The CDR3 is made up of 19 amino acids. In germline, CDR1 is ENHRY, CDR2 SYGVKD. The junction had 11 bases not matched to a gene; V was cut back by 3 bases and J by 0 bases. CDR3 sequence: CAISDLGLAGVKLSYEQYF. DNA for the CDR3: TGTGCCATCAGTGATCTAGGACTAGCGGGAGTGAAACTCTCCTACGAGCAGTACTTC.

This chain connects TRBV2 to TRBJ2-7; TRBD1 is a possible D gene (5 bases). The CDR3 is 13 amino acids. Germline CDR1 reads SNHLY; CDR2 reads FYNNEI. Trimming removed 5 bases from V and 2 bases from J, with 10 bases in between. CDR3 residues: CASSQGNTYEQYF. CDR3 nucleotides: TGTGCCAGCAGTCAGGGCAACACCTACGAGCAGTACTTC.

The V gene is TRBV5-1, the J gene TRBJ2-4; the D gene is possibly TRBD1 (6 bases). This CDR3 region has 14 residues. Trimming left V 4 bases short and J 5 bases short, with 13 bases between. Looked up from germline, CDR1 is SGHRS and CDR2 is YFSETQ. CDR3 DNA: TGCGCCAGCAGCCGTCAGGGGCCGGAAAACATTCAGTACTTC. Its protein is CASSRQGPENIQYF.

The rearrangement uses TRBV7-6 and TRBJ2-2, with D possibly TRBD1 on 6 matching bases. V was pared by 6 bases and J by 7 bases, with 21 bases between. Germline V gene sequence: CDR1 SGHVS, CDR2 FNYEAQ. The CDR3 has 16 residues. CDR3 residues: CASRPVLQGLGGELFF. The DNA of the CDR3 is TGTGCCAGCAGACCAGTGCTGCAGGGGTTAGGCGGGGAGCTGTTTTTT. Drawing the rest from reference TRBV7-6 and TRBJ2-2, the complete variable domain is GAGVSQSPRYKVTKRGQDVALRCDPISGHVSLYWYRQALGQGPEFLTYFNYEAQQDKSGLPNDRFSAERPEGSISTLTIQRTEQRDSAMYRCASRPVLQGLGGELFFGEGSRLTVL.

The V call is TRBV4-2, the J call TRBJ2-7, with TRBD1 as a possible D gene (6 bases). CDR1 LGHNA and CDR2 YNFKEQ come from the germline V gene. The CDR3 spans 14 residues. V dropped 5 bases and J dropped 3 bases, with 14 bases sitting between them. This CDR3 reads CASSNREGGYEQYF. The CDR3 DNA sequence: TGTGCCAGCAGCAACAGGGAAGGCGGCTACGAGCAGTACTTC.

This chain links TRBV19 with TRBJ1-5; D gene ambiguous. This CDR3 has 15 residues. Germline CDR1 is LNHDA and CDR2 is SQIVND (reference sequence). V was pared by 1 base and J by 3 bases, with 10 bases between. The CDR3 DNA sequence: TGTGCCAGTAGTATAGGGGGAGATTCCAATCAGCCCCAGCATTTT. It yields the protein CASSIGGDSNQPQHF.

The J gene is TRBJ1-3, the V gene TRBV4-1; D is ambiguous. The CDR3 runs to 16 residues. Per the germline V gene, CDR1 is MGHRA and CDR2 is YSYEKL. Trimming removed 0 bases from V and 6 bases from J, with 15 bases in between. The CDR3 DNA reads TGCGCCAGCAGCCAAGATTTGTCCGGCGGCTCAAACACCATATATTTT. Its protein product is CASSQDLSGGSNTIYF.

The V call is TRBV5-5, the J call TRBJ1-2; unclear D gene. Germline CDR1 and CDR2: SGHKS and YYEKEE (reference sequence). This CDR3 is 12 amino acids long. V was trimmed by 2 bases and J by 8 bases, leaving 10 bases between them. The CDR3 is CASSFGQLGYTF. The CDR3 DNA is TGTGCCAGCAGCTTTGGGCAGTTGGGCTACACCTTC.

Note on this clone: The same CDR3 is also encoded by other DNA sequences in this sample. The chain uses TRBV5-1 and TRBJ2-7, with TRBD1 as a possible D gene (5 bases). Germline CDR1 is SGHRS and CDR2 is YFSETQ. This CDR3 is built from 13 residues. V shed 2 bases and J shed 1 base, with 7 bases lying between them. Written as DNA, the CDR3 is TGCGCCAGCAGCTTCGACAGTTCCTACGAGCAGTACTTC. Residues: CASSFDSSYEQYF.

This chain uses TRBV6-1 with TRBJ2-7, with a tentative D call TRBD2 (7 bases). The CDR3 contains 15 residues. V shed 1 base and J shed 2 bases, with 12 bases lying between them. Per the germline V gene, CDR1 is MNHNS and CDR2 is SASEGT. CDR3 in amino acids: CASSEVWGGPYEQYF. CDR3 bases: TGTGCCAGCAGTGAAGTGTGGGGGGGGCCCTACGAGCAGTACTTC.

This clone was recorded once. The V gene is TRBV28, the J gene TRBJ1-1; TRBD1 matches at 8 bases. This CDR3 contains 13 residues. V lost 5 bases, J lost 5 bases, and 4 bases stayed unmatched. Germline V gene sequence: CDR1 MDHEN, CDR2 SYDVKM. CDR3 loop: CASSGQGWTEAFF. CDR3 nucleotide sequence: TGTGCCAGCAGTGGACAGGGATGGACTGAAGCTTTCTTT.